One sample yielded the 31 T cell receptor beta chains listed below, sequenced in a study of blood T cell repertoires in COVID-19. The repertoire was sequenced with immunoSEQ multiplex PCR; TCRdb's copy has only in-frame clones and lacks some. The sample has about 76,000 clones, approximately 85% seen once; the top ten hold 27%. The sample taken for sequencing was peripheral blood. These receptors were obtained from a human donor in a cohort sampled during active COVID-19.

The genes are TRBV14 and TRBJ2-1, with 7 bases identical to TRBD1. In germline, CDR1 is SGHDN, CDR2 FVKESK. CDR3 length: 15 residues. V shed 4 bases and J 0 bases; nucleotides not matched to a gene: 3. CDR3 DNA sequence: TGTGCCAGCAGCCTGGACAGGACCTCCTACAATGAGCAGTTCTTC. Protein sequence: CASSLDRTSYNEQFF.

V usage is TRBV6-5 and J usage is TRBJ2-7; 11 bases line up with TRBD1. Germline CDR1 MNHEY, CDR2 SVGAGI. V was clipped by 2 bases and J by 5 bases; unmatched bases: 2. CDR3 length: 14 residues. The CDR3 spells CASSYPGQGDEQYF. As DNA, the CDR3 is TGTGCCAGCAGTTACCCGGGACAGGGGGACGAGCAGTACTTC.

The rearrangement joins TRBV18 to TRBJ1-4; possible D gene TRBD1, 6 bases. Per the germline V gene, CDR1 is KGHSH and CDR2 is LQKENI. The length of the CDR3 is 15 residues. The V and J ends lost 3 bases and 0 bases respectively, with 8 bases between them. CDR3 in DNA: TGTGCCAGCTCACCGGGACAAGCAACTAATGAAAAACTGTTTTTT. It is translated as CASSPGQATNEKLFF.

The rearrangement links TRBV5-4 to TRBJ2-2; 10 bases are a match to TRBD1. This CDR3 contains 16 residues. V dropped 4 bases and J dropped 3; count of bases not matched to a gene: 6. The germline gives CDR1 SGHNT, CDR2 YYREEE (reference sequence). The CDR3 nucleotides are TGTGCCAGCAGCCCAGACAGGGGGCGTCACACCGGGGAGCTGTTTTTT. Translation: CASSPDRGRHTGELFF.

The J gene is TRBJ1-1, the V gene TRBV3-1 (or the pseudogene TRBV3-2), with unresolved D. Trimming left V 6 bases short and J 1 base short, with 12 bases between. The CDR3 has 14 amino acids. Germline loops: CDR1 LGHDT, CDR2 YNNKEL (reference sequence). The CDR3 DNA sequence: TGTGCCAGCAGAACAAGAGGGCAGAACACTGAAGCTTTCTTT. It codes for CASRTRGQNTEAFF.

The CDR3 DNA follows: TGTGCCAGCAGCTTAATCGGGGGGCCCACAGATACGCAGTATTTT. As protein: CASSLIGGPTDTQYF. The V gene is TRBV11-2, the J gene TRBJ2-3, with D possibly being TRBD2 (7 bases). This CDR3 region has 15 residues. Trimming left V 2 bases short and J 2 bases short, with 11 bases between. From germline, CDR1 is SGHAT and CDR2 FQNNGV.

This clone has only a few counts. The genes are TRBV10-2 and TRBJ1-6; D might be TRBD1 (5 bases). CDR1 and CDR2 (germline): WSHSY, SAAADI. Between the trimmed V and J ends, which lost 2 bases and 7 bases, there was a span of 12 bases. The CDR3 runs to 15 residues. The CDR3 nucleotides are TGCGCCAGCAGTGAGGACAGCTGGGTAAATTCACCCCTCCACTTT. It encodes CASSEDSWVNSPLHF.

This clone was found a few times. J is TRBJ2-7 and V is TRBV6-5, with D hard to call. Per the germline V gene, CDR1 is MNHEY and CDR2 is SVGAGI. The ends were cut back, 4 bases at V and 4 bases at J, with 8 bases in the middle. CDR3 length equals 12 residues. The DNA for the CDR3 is TGTGCCAGCAGTTCCCACACGTACGAGCAGTACTTC. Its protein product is CASSSHTYEQYF.

This CDR3 reads CASSRTGYNEQFF. CDR3 sequence (DNA): TGTGCCAGCAGTCGGACAGGGTACAATGAGCAGTTCTTC. V and J are TRBV3-1 (or the pseudogene TRBV3-2) and TRBJ2-1; TRBD1 matches 8 bases. This CDR3 is built from 13 residues. J lost 4 bases, V lost 6 bases, and 2 bases had no gene match. Germline V gene sequence: CDR1 LGHDT, CDR2 YNNKEL (reference sequence).

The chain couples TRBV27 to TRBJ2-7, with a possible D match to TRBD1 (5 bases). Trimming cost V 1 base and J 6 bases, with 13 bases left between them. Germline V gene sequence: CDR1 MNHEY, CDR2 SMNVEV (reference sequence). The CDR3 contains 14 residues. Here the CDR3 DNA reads TGTGCCAGCAGTTTATATCGGCCCAGGGTCGAGCAGTACTTC. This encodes CASSLYRPRVEQYF.

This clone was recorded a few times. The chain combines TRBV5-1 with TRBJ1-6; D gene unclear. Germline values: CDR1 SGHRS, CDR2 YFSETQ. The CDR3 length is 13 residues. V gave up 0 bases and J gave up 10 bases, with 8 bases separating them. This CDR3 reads CASSLGGPSPLHF. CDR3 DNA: TGCGCCAGCAGCTTGGGAGGCCCGTCACCCCTCCACTTT.

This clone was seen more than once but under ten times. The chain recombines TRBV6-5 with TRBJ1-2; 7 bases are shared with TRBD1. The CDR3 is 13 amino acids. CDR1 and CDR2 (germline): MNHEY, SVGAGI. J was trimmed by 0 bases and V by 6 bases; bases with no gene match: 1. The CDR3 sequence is CASSQGANYGYTF. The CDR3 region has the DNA TGTGCCAGCAGCCAGGGGGCTAACTATGGCTACACCTTC.

As DNA, the CDR3 is TGTGCCAGTACCCCCTCGGGGAGCTCCTATAATTCACCCCTCCACTTT. Amino acids: CASTPSGSSYNSPLHF. The rearrangement joins TRBV19 to TRBJ1-6; D is ambiguous. V lost 7 bases to trimming and J lost 0 bases, with 13 bases between them. Germline loops: CDR1 LNHDA, CDR2 SQIVND (reference sequence). CDR3 length: 16 amino acids.

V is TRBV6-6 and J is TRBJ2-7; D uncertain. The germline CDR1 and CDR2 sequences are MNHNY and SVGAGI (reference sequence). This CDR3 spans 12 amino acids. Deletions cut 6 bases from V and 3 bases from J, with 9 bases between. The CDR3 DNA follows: TGTGCCAGCAGCGCACAGTTCTACGAGCAGTACTTC. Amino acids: CASSAQFYEQYF.

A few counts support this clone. The CDR3 nucleotides read TGTGCCAGCAGCAACCTCGGGGGGTTCACAGATACGCAGTATTTT. Translating gives CASSNLGGFTDTQYF. The gene calls are TRBV7-3 and TRBJ2-3; the match to TRBD2 covers 7 bases. Per germline, CDR1 SGHTA and CDR2 FQGTGA. With 5 bases clipped from V and 2 bases from J, the junction kept 7 bases outside the gene matches. The CDR3 runs to 15 residues.

The CDR3 reads CASSQGGWQEVLFEAFF. In DNA, the CDR3 is TGTGCCAGCAGCCAAGGCGGTTGGCAGGAGGTACTCTTTGAAGCTTTCTTT. The chain uses TRBV3-1 (or the pseudogene TRBV3-2) and TRBJ1-1; D gene ambiguous. The CDR3 is 17 residues long. V lost 1 base and J 7 bases, leaving 22 bases between the germline ends. Germline lookup yields CDR1 LGHDT and CDR2 YNNKEL (reference sequence).

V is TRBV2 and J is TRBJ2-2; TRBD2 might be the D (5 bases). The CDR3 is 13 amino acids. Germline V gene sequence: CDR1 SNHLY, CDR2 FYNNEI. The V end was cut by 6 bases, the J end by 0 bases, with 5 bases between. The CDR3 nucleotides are TGTGCCAGCAGCGGGGCGAACACCGGGGAGCTGTTTTTT. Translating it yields CASSGANTGELFF.

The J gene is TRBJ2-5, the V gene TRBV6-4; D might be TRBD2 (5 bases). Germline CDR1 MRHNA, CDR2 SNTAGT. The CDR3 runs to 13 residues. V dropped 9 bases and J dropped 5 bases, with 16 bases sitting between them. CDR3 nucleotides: TGTGCCAGTGGTCAGGTGCCGGGGGAGACCCAGTACTTC. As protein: CASGQVPGETQYF.

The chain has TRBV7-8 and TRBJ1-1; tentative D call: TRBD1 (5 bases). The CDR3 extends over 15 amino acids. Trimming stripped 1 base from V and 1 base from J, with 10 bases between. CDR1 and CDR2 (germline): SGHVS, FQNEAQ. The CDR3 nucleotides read TGTGCCAGCAGCTTAGGGCGGGGGGGGAACACTGAAGCTTTCTTT. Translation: CASSLGRGGNTEAFF.

The CDR3: CASSLAGGLGASTDTQYF. DNA for the CDR3: TGCGCCAGCAGCTTGGCGGGGGGGCTCGGGGCGAGCACAGATACGCAGTATTTT. The chain combines TRBV5-1 with TRBJ2-3; 8 bases agree with TRBD2. Looked up from germline, CDR1 is SGHRS and CDR2 is YFSETQ. The CDR3 is 18 amino acids. V dropped 0 bases and J dropped 0; count of bases not matched to a gene: 9.

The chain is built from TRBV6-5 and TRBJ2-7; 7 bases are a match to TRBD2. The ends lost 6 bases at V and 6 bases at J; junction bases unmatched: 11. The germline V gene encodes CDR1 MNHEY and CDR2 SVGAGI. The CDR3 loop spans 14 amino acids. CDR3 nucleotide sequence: TGTGCCAGCAGGAAGGCCTTGTGGGGGGGCGAGCAGTACTTC. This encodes CASRKALWGGEQYF.

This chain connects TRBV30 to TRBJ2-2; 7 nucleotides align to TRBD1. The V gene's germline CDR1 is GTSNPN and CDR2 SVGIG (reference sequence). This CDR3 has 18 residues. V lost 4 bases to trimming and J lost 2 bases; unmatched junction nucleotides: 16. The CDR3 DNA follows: TGTGCCTGGAAACGGCGACCCTGGGGACAGCCCAACACCGGGGAGCTGTTTTTT. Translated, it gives CAWKRRPWGQPNTGELFF. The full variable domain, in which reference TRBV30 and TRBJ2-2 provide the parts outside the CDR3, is SQTIHQWPATLVQPVGSPLSLECTVEGTSNPNLYWYRQAAGRGLQLLFYSVGIGQISSEVPQNLSASRPQDRQFILSSKKLLLSDSGFYLCAWKRRPWGQPNTGELFFGEGSRLTVL.

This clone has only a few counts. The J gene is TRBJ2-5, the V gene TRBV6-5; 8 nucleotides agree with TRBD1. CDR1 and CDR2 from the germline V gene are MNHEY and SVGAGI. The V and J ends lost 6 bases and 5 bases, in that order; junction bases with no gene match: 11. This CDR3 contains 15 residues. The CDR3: CASRTGQGLGETQYF. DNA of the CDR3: TGTGCCAGCAGGACAGGACAGGGTCTGGGGGAGACCCAGTACTTC.

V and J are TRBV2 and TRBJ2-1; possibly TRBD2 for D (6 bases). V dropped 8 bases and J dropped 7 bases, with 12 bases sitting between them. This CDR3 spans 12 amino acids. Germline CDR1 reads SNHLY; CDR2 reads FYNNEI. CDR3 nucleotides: TGTGCCAGCGGGGCGGGGAGGAATGAGCAGTTCTTC. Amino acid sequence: CASGAGRNEQFF.

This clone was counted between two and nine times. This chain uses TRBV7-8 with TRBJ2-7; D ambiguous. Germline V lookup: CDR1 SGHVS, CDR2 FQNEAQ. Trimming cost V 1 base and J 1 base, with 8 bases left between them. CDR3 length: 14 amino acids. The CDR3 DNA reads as TGTGCCAGCAGCTTAGTAGGCGGATCCTACGAGCAGTACTTC. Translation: CASSLVGGSYEQYF.

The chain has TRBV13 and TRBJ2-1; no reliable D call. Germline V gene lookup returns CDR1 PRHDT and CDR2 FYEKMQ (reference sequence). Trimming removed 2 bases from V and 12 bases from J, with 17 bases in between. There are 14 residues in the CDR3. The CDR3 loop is CASSLSLATKRQFF. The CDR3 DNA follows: TGTGCCAGCAGCTTATCGCTTGCCACAAAGCGGCAGTTCTTC.

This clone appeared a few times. CDR3 coding DNA: TGTGCCACCCGACGAGGGCTGGGTAATGAAAAACTGTTTTTT. Translated: CATRRGLGNEKLFF. The chain carries TRBV2 and TRBJ1-4; no firm D call. The CDR3 is 14 residues long. Germline V gene lookup returns CDR1 SNHLY and CDR2 FYNNEI. The V gene lost 10 bases and the J gene lost 4 bases, with 16 bases spanning the gap.

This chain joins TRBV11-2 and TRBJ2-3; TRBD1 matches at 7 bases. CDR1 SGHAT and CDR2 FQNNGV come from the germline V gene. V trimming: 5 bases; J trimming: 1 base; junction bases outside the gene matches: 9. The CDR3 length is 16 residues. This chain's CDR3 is CASSGTVLTGTDTQYF. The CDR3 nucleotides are TGTGCCAGCAGCGGGACAGTCCTCACAGGCACAGATACGCAGTATTTT.

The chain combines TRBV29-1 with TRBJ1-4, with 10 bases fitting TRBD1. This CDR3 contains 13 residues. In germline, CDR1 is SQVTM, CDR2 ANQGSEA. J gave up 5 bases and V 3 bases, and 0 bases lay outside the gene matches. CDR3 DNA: TGCAGCGTTGAGGGACAGGGGAATGAAAAACTGTTTTTT. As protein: CSVEGQGNEKLFF.

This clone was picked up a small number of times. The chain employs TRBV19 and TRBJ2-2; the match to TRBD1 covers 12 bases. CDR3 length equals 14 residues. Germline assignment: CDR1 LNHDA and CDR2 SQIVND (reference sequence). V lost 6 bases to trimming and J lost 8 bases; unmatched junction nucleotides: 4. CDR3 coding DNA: TGTGCCAGTAGGGGACAGGGGGCGGCGGGGGAGCTGTTTTTT. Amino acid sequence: CASRGQGAAGELFF.

The CDR3 coding sequence is TGCGCCAGCAGCTTGCCGGGACAGGGGTCCTACAATGAGCAGTTCTTC. Its translation is CASSLPGQGSYNEQFF. J is TRBJ2-1 and V is TRBV5-1; 10 bases align to TRBD1. From germline, CDR1 is SGHRS and CDR2 YFSETQ. After removal of 1 base from V and 1 base from J, the junction contained 2 bases not matched to a gene. This CDR3 has 16 residues.